This T cell receptor (beta chain) came from a study of vaccination and CD4 T cells after COVID-19. Study-level information: Post-vaccine sampling followed dose two by a median about 69 days (range 14 to 241).

For this clonotype: Its cognate antigen is unknown.

Sequencing of cultured CD4+ T cell DNA used the Oncomine TCR Beta short-read assay. From cultured CD4+ T cells, genomic DNA was extracted. TCRdb redid the calling of the PCR reads with MiXCR, one entry per CDR3 protein. The repertoire consists of 13,000 to 15,000 distinct CDR3 sequences, with around half occurring once and the leading ten covering around 7.8%. The treatment was: approximately 9-day PBMC culture with coronavirus spike peptide pools or control peptides (ViraFEST assay). The CDR3 extends over 15 amino acids. The sequencing sample was made of CD4+ T cells from blood, cultured in vitro. The chain has TRBV21-1 and TRBJ1-2; TRBD1 was called by the table and not checked on the DNA. TRBV21-1 is a pseudogene. The TCR originated in a human donor who had recovered from COVID-19. This CDR3 reads CASSTETGGGYGYTF. In DNA form, the CDR3 reads TGTGCCAGCAGCACCGAAACAGGGGGCGGCTATGGCTACACCTTC.